This TCR beta chain was documented in a study of Graves' ophthalmopathy and Graves' hyperthyroidism. Each hyperthyroidism patient was newly diagnosed, with under 2 months' duration, and aged 18 to 65. Overall study findings and caveats: A classifier, a 13-signature model, separated ophthalmopathy from stable hyperthyroidism with approximately 88% sensitivity and 81.08% specificity.

V was shortened by 5 bases and J by 7 bases, with 21 bases between the two germline ends. The germline V gene encodes CDR1 LNHDA and CDR2 SQIVND (reference sequence). CDR3 length: 16 amino acids. From RNA, the CDR3 regions of TCR beta chains were amplified and sequenced. Scientists carried out first-round RT-PCR using HTBI primers and then a second-round multiplex PCR. TCRdb reprocessed the multiplex PCR reads with MiXCR, giving one entry per CDR3 protein. The sample records over 500,000 distinct CDR3 sequences, roughly 20% being singletons. This clonotype was picked up one time. Its antigen remains unknown.

The origin of this receptor is a woman under 30 with stable Graves' hyperthyroidism. Some clones in this sample may be carry-over from other donors' samples. V usage is TRBV19 and J usage is TRBJ1-5, with D unclear. The sample was peripheral blood. CDR3 protein: CASSAIRTVVGQPQHF. In DNA form, the CDR3 reads TGTGCCAGTAGTGCTATTCGGACGGTAGTAGGGCAGCCCCAGCATTTT.